This T cell receptor beta chain was captured in a study of esophageal squamous cell carcinoma under preoperative chemotherapy. This sample's time point: before preoperative PTX-NDP chemotherapy. In this sample, this clonotype turned up many times. This CDR3 is built from 18 residues. Germline V gene sequence: CDR1 SGHAT, CDR2 FQNNGV. TCRdb passed the PCR reads through MiXCR, listing each CDR3 protein once. This sample has fewer than 40,000 distinct CDR3 sequences, with roughly 48% found just once. This specimen was collected from a patient given preoperative chemotherapy. This TCR was recovered from a human donor with esophageal squamous cell carcinoma. The donor label of this sample is uncertain. The V gene is TRBV11-2, the J gene TRBJ2-1, with D perhaps matching TRBD2 (5 bases). The DNA end is more similar to TRBJ2-7, so the J call may be wrong. The CDR3 DNA reads as TGTGCCAGCAGCCACCCGAATTTAGCGACTCCTGCCCACAATGAGCAGTACTTC. This sequence encodes CASSHPNLATPAHNEQYF.